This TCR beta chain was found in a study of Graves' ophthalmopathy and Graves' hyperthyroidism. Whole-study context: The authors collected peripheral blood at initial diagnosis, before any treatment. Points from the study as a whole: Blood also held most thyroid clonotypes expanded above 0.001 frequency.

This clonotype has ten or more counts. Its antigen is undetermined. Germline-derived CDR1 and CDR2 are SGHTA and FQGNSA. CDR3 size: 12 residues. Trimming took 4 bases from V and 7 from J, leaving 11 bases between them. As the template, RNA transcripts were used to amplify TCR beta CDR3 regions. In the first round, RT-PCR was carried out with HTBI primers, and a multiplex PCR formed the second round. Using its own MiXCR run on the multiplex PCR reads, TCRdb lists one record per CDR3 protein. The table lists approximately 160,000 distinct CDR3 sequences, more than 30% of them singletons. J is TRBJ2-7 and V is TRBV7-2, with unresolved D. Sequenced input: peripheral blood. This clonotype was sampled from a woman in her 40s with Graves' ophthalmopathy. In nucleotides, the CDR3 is TGTGCCAGCAGCTCCCCCCGACGAGAGCAGTACTTC. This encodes CASSSPRREQYF.